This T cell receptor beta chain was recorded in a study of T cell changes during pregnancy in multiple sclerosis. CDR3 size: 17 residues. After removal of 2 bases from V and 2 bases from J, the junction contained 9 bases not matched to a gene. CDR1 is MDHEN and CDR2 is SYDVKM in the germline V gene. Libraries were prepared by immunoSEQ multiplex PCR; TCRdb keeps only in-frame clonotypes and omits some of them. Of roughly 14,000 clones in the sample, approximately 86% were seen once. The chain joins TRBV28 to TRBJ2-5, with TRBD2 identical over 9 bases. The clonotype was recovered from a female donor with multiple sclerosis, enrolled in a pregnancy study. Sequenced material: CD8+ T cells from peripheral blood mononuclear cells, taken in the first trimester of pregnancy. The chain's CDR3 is CASSLLGAAGGQETQYF. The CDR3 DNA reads TGTGCCAGCAGTTTACTTGGAGCAGCGGGAGGACAAGAGACCCAGTACTTC. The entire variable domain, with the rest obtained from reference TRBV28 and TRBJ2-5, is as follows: DVKVTQSSRYLVKRTGEKVFLECVQDMDHENMFWYRQDPGLGLRLIYFSYDVKMKEKGDIPEGYSVSREKKERFSLILESASTNQTSMYLCASSLLGAAGGQETQYFGPGTRLLVL.